The clone carrying this TCR beta chain was observed many times. The target antigen is unknown. TCRdb reprocessed the reads via MiXCR and lists one record per CDR3 protein. The sample yields over 250,000 distinct CDR3 sequences, roughly a fifth seen once. The data were taken from a study of T cell repertoires in cytomegalovirus infection. Study details: Both recently identified HLA-C-restricted and well-studied HLA-B-restricted CMV epitopes were used in the study. In public TCR beta signatures, there were indications of both CMV infection and matching HLA type.

Germline lookup yields CDR1 LGHNT and CDR2 FRNRAP. Unmatched junction bases numbered 9, after V lost 7 bases and J lost 4 bases. The CDR3 has 16 residues. Findings and limits, study-wide: What dominated the ex vivo response were HLA-C-restricted CMV-specific TCR beta clonotypes. Based on cumulative public TCR beta family frequency, carriers of CMV plus the relevant HLA were identified.

The V call is TRBV12-5, the J call TRBJ2-2; TRBD2 aligns across 10 bases. This receptor was identified in a human donor in good health (CMV status not recorded). Some clones in this sample may be carry-over from other donors' samples. The specimen was cultured PBMCs, collected from culture after CMV antigen stimulation. The CDR3 DNA follows: TGTGCTAGTGCCAACAGGCAGCGGGAGGGCACCGGGGAGCTGTTTTTT. Translating it yields CASANRQREGTGELFF.